These T cell receptor beta chains were read from a single sample in a study of response to subunit inactivated influenza vaccine. TCRdb reanalysed the RT-PCR reads using MiXCR and keeps one entry per CDR3 protein. The repertoire holds about 700,000 distinct CDR3 sequences, with about 15% as singletons. This specimen was PBMCs from blood, taken approximately 15 days before vaccination. The receptors originated from a man aged 50 to 59 who received an inactivated influenza vaccine. Each CDR3 is given with its conserved first and last residue. D genes are given only for firm matches. Some rows mark clone size as missing; the rest say once, few, many or name a class of expanded clone.

V	size	D	J	DNA	CDR3
TRBV4-3	-	-	TRBJ2-1	TGCGCCAGCAGCCAAGATAACTTCGGAACTGAGCAGTTCTTC	CASSQDNFGTEQFF
TRBV2	many	TRBD2	TRBJ2-3	TGTGCCAGCAGTGAATCGTTGGGAGGGCCTGGCACAGATACGCAGTATTTT	CASSESLGGPGTDTQYF
TRBV10-3	-	TRBD1	TRBJ1-2	TGTGCCATCAGGCTGGACAGGGGAGGAGACGGCTACACCTTC	CAIRLDRGGDGYTF
TRBV28	many	-	TRBJ2-2	TGTGCCAGCAGTCCTCCGTCTGGGAGCATCACCGGGGAGCTGTTTTTT	CASSPPSGSITGELFF
TRBV14	few	TRBD2	TRBJ2-1	TGTGCCAGCAGCTCGACTAGCGGGAGGGCCGCCTACAATGAGCAGTTCTTC	CASSSTSGRAAYNEQFF
TRBV7-8	-	-	TRBJ2-7	TGTGCCAGCAGCCCTGGGCCGAGGGAGCAGTACTTC	CASSPGPREQYF
TRBV20-1	many	TRBD1	TRBJ1-5	TGCAGTGCTAGAGGGCAGGGGGTTAATCAGCCCCAGCATTTT	CSARGQGVNQPQHF
TRBV9	few	TRBD2	TRBJ2-3	TGTGCCAGCAGCGTGGGGGGGATGGGCACAGATACGCAGTATTTT	CASSVGGMGTDTQYF
TRBV6-2/TRBV6-3	-	TRBD1	TRBJ1-6	TGTGCCAGCAGCCTACAGGGGTATAATTCACCCCTCCACTTT	CASSLQGYNSPLHF
TRBV10-3	-	TRBD2	TRBJ2-7	TGTGCCACGGGGACTAGCGGGACCTACGAGCAGTACTTC	CATGTSGTYEQYF
TRBV3-1	-	-	TRBJ2-4	TGTGCCAGCAGCCAAGCTCTATTGGGGGCCAAAAACATTCAGTACTTC	CASSQALLGAKNIQYF
TRBV15	-	TRBD2	TRBJ2-1	TGTGCCACCAGCGTCCACAAGGGGCTAGCGGCCCAGATGGGGCAGTTCTTC	CATSVHKGLAAQMGQFF
TRBV28	-	TRBD2	TRBJ2-2	TGTGCCAGCAGTTCCCAGGGACTACTTACCGGGGAGCTGTTTTTT	CASSSQGLLTGELFF
TRBV5-1	-	TRBD2	TRBJ2-5	TGCGCCAGCAGCATAGGACTAGCGGGGGTTGCGGAGACCCAGTACTTC	CASSIGLAGVAETQYF
TRBV5-1	many	TRBD1	TRBJ2-5	TGCGCCAGCAGCCCGGGACAGAACCAAGAGACCCAGTACTTC	CASSPGQNQETQYF
TRBV7-8	-	-	TRBJ2-2	TGTGCCAGCAGCTTAGTTGCGGTGGAATCCTACACCGGGGAGCTGTTTTTT	CASSLVAVESYTGELFF
TRBV4-2	-	TRBD1	TRBJ1-5	TGTGCCAGCAGCCAAGATTTGGCAGGGGGCTTTCAGCCCCAGCATTTT	CASSQDLAGGFQPQHF
TRBV29-1	-	-	TRBJ2-1	TGCAGCGTTGGTGGCAGAGTATACAATGAGCAGTTCTTC	CSVGGRVYNEQFF
TRBV9	-	-	TRBJ2-5	TGTGCCAGCAGCGTATTTGGGGCTCAAGAGACCCAGTACTTC	CASSVFGAQETQYF
TRBV11-2	many	-	TRBJ2-5	TGTGCCAGCAGCCCCTTTATCCCTGGGGAAGAGACCCAGTACTTC	CASSPFIPGEETQYF
TRBV4-1	many	-	TRBJ1-3	TGCGCCAGCAGCCAAGATAGTAAAGGCGTCGGATTCTCTGGAAACACCATATATTTT	CASSQDSKGVGFSGNTIYF
TRBV6-4	-	-	TRBJ1-1	TGTGCCAGCAGTGTGAGGGCAACGAACACTGAAGCTTTCTTT	CASSVRATNTEAFF
TRBV7-2	-	-	TRBJ1-5	TGTGCCAGCAGCTTAGAGCCCCGTTCGAATCAGCCCCAGCATTTT	CASSLEPRSNQPQHF
TRBV24-1	-	-	TRBJ2-1	TGTGCCACCAGTGATTCTGTACCCCTGACTAGCTCCTACAATGAGCAGTTCTTC	CATSDSVPLTSSYNEQFF
TRBV29-1	-	TRBD2	TRBJ2-1	TGCAGCGTTGCGACTAGCGGGATGGGCAATGAGCAGTTCTTC	CSVATSGMGNEQFF
TRBV7-8	many	TRBD1	TRBJ2-5	TGTGCCAGCAGCTCTATACTACAGGGGGGTGCGACCCAGTACTTC	CASSSILQGGATQYF
TRBV20-1	-	TRBD2	TRBJ2-1	TGCAGTGCTAGAGCTGCGGGAGGGCCGGGGAATGAGCAGTTCTTC	CSARAAGGPGNEQFF
TRBV11-2	-	-	TRBJ2-1	TGTGCCAGCAGCTTAGGCAGTACATCCTACAATGAGCAGTTCTTC	CASSLGSTSYNEQFF
TRBV19	-	-	TRBJ1-5	TGTGCCAGTAGTACGACCTACAATCAGCCCCAGCATTTT	CASSTTYNQPQHF
TRBV18	-	-	TRBJ2-1	TGTGCCAGCTCACCCGCTAGCGTCTACAATGAGCAGTTCTTC	CASSPASVYNEQFF
TRBV20-1	many	-	TRBJ1-4	TGCAGTGCTAGAGATGGAGCAGGGACTGCAAGTGAAAAACTGTTTTTT	CSARDGAGTASEKLFF
TRBV5-6	-	-	TRBJ1-3	TGTGCCAGCAGCTTGGTTCTGTCCTCCTCTGGAAACACCATATATTTT	CASSLVLSSSGNTIYF
TRBV3-1	many	-	TRBJ2-5	TGTGCCAGCAGCCCGACTACCTTGGCATCTGGAAAAGAGACCCAGTACTTC	CASSPTTLASGKETQYF
TRBV4-1	many	-	TRBJ2-1	TGCGCCAGCAGCCATACTGGTTCCTACAATGAGCAGTTCTTC	CASSHTGSYNEQFF
TRBV2	few	-	TRBJ2-5	TGTGCCAGCAGTCGGGGGCCGGGGTCTTACCAAGAGACCCAGTACTTC	CASSRGPGSYQETQYF
TRBV4-2	-	-	TRBJ2-1	TGTGCCAGCAGCCAAGTTCGTCCGGGAGCTATCGCCGGGAATGAGCAGTTCTTC	CASSQVRPGAIAGNEQFF
TRBV11-2	few	-	TRBJ1-5	TGTGCCAGCAGTTATTCTGGGACGGAGCCCCAGCATTTT	CASSYSGTEPQHF
TRBV4-1	many	-	TRBJ1-6	TGCGCCAGCAGCCTCGGACTCAATTCACCCCTCCACTTT	CASSLGLNSPLHF